One sample yielded the 14 T cell receptor beta chains listed below, sequenced in a study of cytomegalovirus exposure and HLA in healthy donors. PCR was performed using 60 Vbeta and 13 Jbeta primers. Here immunoSEQ multiplex PCR was the method, and the copy in TCRdb shows in-frame clones only, minus some. The table has around 190,000 clones, 60% to 80% seen once. Sequenced material: PBMCs. These receptors were taken from a woman aged 18-29 years in good health and CMV-seronegative.

The V call is TRBV19, the J call TRBJ2-5; no clear D. The CDR3 is made up of 13 amino acids. Trimming left V 3 bases short and J 5 bases short, with 10 bases between. Germline V gene sequence: CDR1 LNHDA, CDR2 SQIVND (reference sequence). CDR3 amino acids: CASSMSVSETQYF. DNA of the CDR3: TGTGCCAGTAGTATGTCAGTCTCGGAGACCCAGTACTTC.

This clone was counted only a few times. CDR3 amino acids: CASSLVGTEYNEQFF. The CDR3 DNA is TGCGCCAGCAGCTTGGTCGGGACAGAGTACAATGAGCAGTTCTTC. The chain couples TRBV5-1 to TRBJ2-1; 7 bases map to TRBD1. Germline loops: CDR1 SGHRS, CDR2 YFSETQ. CDR3 size: 15 residues. The J segment lost 4 bases and the V segment lost 0 bases, leaving 4 bases of the junction unmatched.

This chain uses TRBV27 with TRBJ2-7; 7 bases agree with TRBD1. Per the germline V gene, CDR1 is MNHEY and CDR2 is SMNVEV (reference sequence). The CDR3 covers 15 residues. Losses at the gene ends were 2 bases for V and 2 bases for J; bases not matched to a gene: 6. CDR3 amino acids: CASSLRGQNTYEQYF. CDR3 sequence (DNA): TGTGCCAGCAGTTTACGGGGACAGAATACCTACGAGCAGTACTTC.

The CDR3 reads CASSVYGPEAFF. The CDR3 coding sequence is TGCGCCAGCAGCGTGTATGGGCCTGAAGCTTTCTTT. The V gene is TRBV5-1, the J gene TRBJ1-1, with D hard to call. This CDR3 has 12 residues. V was shortened by 4 bases and J by 6 bases, with 10 bases between the two germline ends. Per germline, CDR1 SGHRS and CDR2 YFSETQ.

The CDR3 sequence is CASSGSQGRNYNEQFF. In nucleotides, the CDR3 is TGTGCCAGCAGTGGATCTCAGGGAAGAAACTACAATGAGCAGTTCTTC. V usage is TRBV25-1 and J usage is TRBJ2-1, with D maybe TRBD1 (5 bases). Trimming left V 4 bases short and J 3 bases short, with 16 bases between. Germline-derived CDR1 and CDR2 are MGHDK and SYGVNS. The CDR3 has 16 residues. The full variable domain, its missing parts supplied by reference TRBV25-1 and TRBJ2-1, is EADIYQTPRYLVIGTGKKITLECSQTMGHDKMYWYQQDPGMELHLIHYSYGVNSTEKGDLSSESTVSRIRTEHFPLTLESARPSHTSQYLCASSGSQGRNYNEQFFGPGTRLTVL.

The V and J genes are TRBV6-5 and TRBJ1-1; possibly TRBD1 for D (5 bases). Trimming pared 0 bases from V and 6 bases from J, leaving 5 bases between. The length of the CDR3 is 12 residues. Germline loops: CDR1 MNHEY, CDR2 SVGAGI. The CDR3 DNA sequence: TGTGCCAGCAGTTACTCAGGGGCTGAAGCTTTCTTT. This encodes CASSYSGAEAFF.

The rearrangement links TRBV6-5 to TRBJ1-2; D uncertain. V was cut by 0 bases and J by 1 base, with 12 bases left in between. Germline CDR1 reads MNHEY; CDR2 reads SVGAGI. The CDR3 totals 16 residues. Written as DNA, the CDR3 is TGTGCCAGCAGTTACTCGGGAGTAAGCCTTAACTATGGCTACACCTTC. Its translation is CASSYSGVSLNYGYTF.

This sequence joins TRBV5-6 and TRBJ1-4, with TRBD1 matching over 7 bases. Germline lookup yields CDR1 SGHDT and CDR2 YYEEEE. V gave up 9 bases and J gave up 5 bases; unmatched junction bases: 4. The CDR3 is 12 residues long. The CDR3 DNA is TGTGCCACCTCGACAGGGAATGAAAAACTGTTTTTT. Encoded protein: CATSTGNEKLFF. Together with reference TRBV5-6 and TRBJ1-4, the CDR3 gives the full variable domain: DAGVTQSPTHLIKTRGQQVTLRCSPKSGHDTVSWYQQALGQGPQFIFQYYEEEERQRGNFPDRFSGHQFPNYSSELNVNALLLGDSALYLCATSTGNEKLFFGSGTQLSVL.

This chain links TRBV5-1 with TRBJ1-4; possibly TRBD1 for D (6 bases). Germline V lookup: CDR1 SGHRS, CDR2 YFSETQ. This CDR3 region has 15 residues. V lost 0 bases, J lost 5 bases, and 11 bases lay in between. The CDR3 DNA sequence: TGCGCCAGCAGCTTGGTGGGGGACAAAAATGAAAAACTGTTTTTT. This sequence encodes CASSLVGDKNEKLFF.

The rearrangement links TRBV19 to TRBJ2-5, with D perhaps matching TRBD1 (5 bases). V was clipped by 5 bases and J by 5 bases, with 12 bases between them. The CDR3 totals 13 residues. Germline V gives CDR1 LNHDA, CDR2 SQIVND (reference sequence). The CDR3: CASSFQAGETQYF. In DNA, the CDR3 is TGTGCCAGTAGTTTCCAGGCAGGGGAGACCCAGTACTTC. The full variable domain, its missing parts supplied by reference TRBV19 and TRBJ2-5, is DGGITQSPKYLFRKEGQNVTLSCEQNLNHDAMYWYRQDPGQGLRLIYYSQIVNDFQKGDIAEGYSVSREKKESFPLTVTSAQKNPTAFYLCASSFQAGETQYFGPGTRLLVL.

The rearrangement uses TRBV19 and TRBJ1-5; 10 bases line up with TRBD1. V was pared by 5 bases and J by 6 bases, with 10 bases of the junction left unmatched. The CDR3 has 16 amino acids. The germline V gene encodes CDR1 LNHDA and CDR2 SQIVND (reference sequence). CDR3 loop: CASSDRDRGNRQPQHF. Written as DNA, the CDR3 is TGTGCCAGTAGTGACCGGGACAGGGGAAATCGTCAGCCCCAGCATTTT. The full variable domain, with the rest looked up from reference TRBV19 and TRBJ1-5, is DGGITQSPKYLFRKEGQNVTLSCEQNLNHDAMYWYRQDPGQGLRLIYYSQIVNDFQKGDIAEGYSVSREKKESFPLTVTSAQKNPTAFYLCASSDRDRGNRQPQHFGDGTRLSIL.

Here the CDR3 reads CASSQQDFGNEKLFF. The CDR3 coding sequence is TGCGCCAGCAGCCAACAGGATTTTGGGAATGAAAAACTGTTTTTT. The chain combines TRBV5-1 with TRBJ1-4, with D possibly TRBD1 on 5 matching bases. V lost 4 bases and J 5 bases, leaving 15 bases between the germline ends. Looked up from germline, CDR1 is SGHRS and CDR2 is YFSETQ. There are 15 residues in the CDR3.

This clone was observed a handful of times. The chain couples TRBV29-1 to TRBJ1-1; D is uncertain. The CDR3 runs 11 residues. The germline gives CDR1 SQVTM, CDR2 ANQGSEA. CDR3 nucleotide sequence: TGCAGTGGGAACGCGGGCACTGAAGCTTTCTTT. This translates into CSGNAGTEAFF.

The chain recombines TRBV30 with TRBJ1-6, with D possibly TRBD1 on 6 matching bases. This CDR3 contains 17 residues. Per germline, CDR1 GTSNPN and CDR2 SVGIG (reference sequence). V was pared by 1 base and J by 0 bases, with 13 bases between. CDR3 DNA sequence: TGTGCCTGGAGTGAGGGCAGGGGCAGCTCCTATAATTCACCCCTCCACTTT. Residues: CAWSEGRGSSYNSPLHF.